The rows below give T cell receptor beta chains drawn from one sample of a study of T cell responses to AZD1222 COVID-19 vaccine. Measured with immunoSEQ multiplex PCR; TCRdb has only the in-frame clones, and not every one. The sample consists of about 150,000 clones, 91% of them appearing once. Sequencing used peripheral blood, obtained 28 days after the second AZD1222 dose. The receptors derive from an adult who received the AZD1222 COVID-19 vaccine. CDR3s include the opening cysteine and the closing phenylalanine or tryptophan. A D gene is named only where the DNA matches it firmly. Some rows have no size entry. The others give once, few or many, or a class for an expanded clone.

>-|TRBJ2-1|TRBV6-5|TRBD2
TGTGCCAGCAGGGGGACTAGCGGTTACAATGAGCAGTTCTTC
CASRGTSGYNEQFF
>-|TRBJ2-1|TRBV5-4|TRBD2
TGTGCCAGCAACCTCCGGAGCGGGAGGGTCCATGAGCAGTTCTTC
CASNLRSGRVHEQFF
>-|TRBJ1-5|TRBV7-9|TRBD1
TGTGCCAGCAGCTTCGACAGGGGCGTCAATCAGCCCCAGCATTTT
CASSFDRGVNQPQHF
>-|TRBJ1-5|TRBV2|-
TGTGCCAGAGGAGGGATTAGCAATCAGCCCCAGCATTTT
CARGGISNQPQHF
>few|TRBJ1-1|TRBV7-9|-
TGTGCCAGCAGCTTACCGGGGGTCCCCACTGAAGCTTTCTTT
CASSLPGVPTEAFF
>-|TRBJ2-7|TRBV10-3|TRBD1
TGTGCCATCAGTGAACCGGGACAGGGGACCTACGAGCAGTACTTC
CAISEPGQGTYEQYF
>-|TRBJ1-6|TRBV5-4|-
TGTGCCAGCAGCTTGGCCGGACTCCTCGAGTCACCCCTCCACTTT
CASSLAGLLESPLHF
>-|TRBJ1-2|TRBV29-1|-
TGCAGCGCCGAGGGGACCTATGGCTACACCTTC
CSAEGTYGYTF
>-|TRBJ1-2|TRBV9|-
TGTGCCAGCAGCGCCCGAGGGAGGCAGGGCTATGGCTACACCTTC
CASSARGRQGYGYTF
>-|TRBJ1-3|TRBV9|-
TGTGCCAGCAGCGGTAATGGAAACACCATATATTTT
CASSGNGNTIYF
>-|TRBJ2-1|TRBV5-6|TRBD2
TGTGCCAGCAGCGCGGGAGATGTCTACAATGAGCAGTTCTTC
CASSAGDVYNEQFF
>many|TRBJ2-1|TRBV19|TRBD1
TGTGCCAGTAGTATAATGGGGACAGGGGTTGGGCAGTTCTTC
CASSIMGTGVGQFF
>-|TRBJ1-4|TRBV19|-
TGTGCCAGTAGAGAGGCAGCCAAGGAAAAACTGTTTTTT
CASREAAKEKLFF
>-|TRBJ1-6|TRBV9|TRBD1
TGTGCCAGCAGCGTAGAGGCTGGGACAGACCTAAAGTCCTATTCACCCCTCCACTTT
CASSVEAGTDLKSYSPLHF
>-|TRBJ1-2|TRBV9|-
TGTGCCAGCAGCGTAGGGACAGATAACTATGGCTACACCTTC
CASSVGTDNYGYTF
>-|TRBJ1-4|TRBV2|-
TGTGCCAGCACCCATCAGCCCGAAAAACTGTTTTTT
CASTHQPEKLFF
>-|TRBJ1-3|TRBV11-3|TRBD1
TGTGCCAGCAGCTTATTGATCCGGGACAGGGTCTCCATCTCTGGAAACACCATATATTTT
CASSLLIRDRVSISGNTIYF
>medium-sized|TRBJ2-2|TRBV24-1|TRBD2
TGTGCCACCAGTGACCACGAGCGGGACGGCACCGGGGAGCTGTTTTTT
CATSDHERDGTGELFF
>-|TRBJ2-5|TRBV10-3|TRBD1
TGTGCCATCAGTGTGGGACAGTTCCAAGAGACCCAGTACTTC
CAISVGQFQETQYF
>-|TRBJ2-1|TRBV9|TRBD1
TGTGCCAGCAGCGTATCCGTAATGGACAGGGGGAATGAGCAGTTCTTC
CASSVSVMDRGNEQFF
>-|TRBJ2-1|TRBV7-2|-
TGTGCCAGCAGAAACCCGGGACGGGAGTTCTTC
CASRNPGREFF
>-|TRBJ2-1|TRBV19|-
TGTGCCAGTAGTCCGCAGTACAATGAGCAGTTCTTC
CASSPQYNEQFF
>few|TRBJ2-1|TRBV14|-
TGTGCCAGCAGCCAATATGGGGTCTACAATGAGCAGTTCTTC
CASSQYGVYNEQFF
>-|TRBJ1-5|TRBV6-5|-
TGTGCCAGCACCTCCTTATTTGATCAGCCCCAGCATTTT
CASTSLFDQPQHF
>-|TRBJ1-1|TRBV3-1/TRBV3-2|-
TGTGCCAGCAGCCAAGGGGAGTCAGGTCGTAGAGCTTTCTTT
CASSQGESGRRAFF
>-|TRBJ1-2|TRBV7-6|-
TGTGCCAGCAGCCCCGCCTACCAAGCTAACTATGGCTACACCTTC
CASSPAYQANYGYTF
>-|TRBJ2-7|TRBV4-1|TRBD1
TGCGCCAGCAGCCAGGGTTGGACAGGGAGAGGTATTGGCGAGCAGTACTTC
CASSQGWTGRGIGEQYF
>-|TRBJ1-2|TRBV7-9|TRBD1
TGTGCCAGCAGCCCACAGGGGGGATACCTCTATGGCTACACCTTC
CASSPQGGYLYGYTF
>once|TRBJ1-2|TRBV4-1|-
TGCGCCAGCAGCCAAGAACAAACGGTCTATGGCTACACCTTC
CASSQEQTVYGYTF
>-|TRBJ2-1|TRBV19|-
TGTGCCAGTACCCGGGGTAACTCCTACAATGAGCAGTTCTTC
CASTRGNSYNEQFF
>-|TRBJ1-1|TRBV5-4|-
TGTGCCAGCAGCATGGGGGGGAACACTGAAGCTTTCTTT
CASSMGGNTEAFF
>-|TRBJ1-3|TRBV18|-
TGTGCCAGCTCACAGGGTATTGGAAACACCATATATTTT
CASSQGIGNTIYF
>-|TRBJ2-5|TRBV7-9|-
TGTGCCAGCAGCAGAGAGGGGGAGGGGGAAGAGACCCAGTACTTC
CASSREGEGEETQYF
>-|TRBJ2-6|TRBV5-6|-
TGTGCCAGCTCCGGTTCCGTCCTGACTTTC
CASSGSVLTF
>-|TRBJ2-7|TRBV21-1|-
TGTGCCAGCAGCAAAGAGGGTAGCGGGAGTTACTACGAGCAGTACTTC
CASSKEGSGSYYEQYF
>-|TRBJ1-1|TRBV11-3|-
TGTGCCAGCAGTTCCTTGGGGGGGACGACTGAAGCTTTCTTT
CASSSLGGTTEAFF
>-|TRBJ2-1|TRBV4-1|-
TGCGCCAGCAGCCAAGATGATGGCGTCTTGGCCTACAATGAGCAGTTCTTC
CASSQDDGVLAYNEQFF
>-|TRBJ2-4|TRBV6-5|-
TGTGCCAGCAGTTGGGTACAGGGTGGCAAAAACATTCAGTACTTC
CASSWVQGGKNIQYF
>few|TRBJ1-3|TRBV19|TRBD1
TGTGCCAGTAGGAGACAGGGGTCTGGAAACACCATATATTTT
CASRRQGSGNTIYF
>-|TRBJ2-1|TRBV2|TRBD1
TGTGCCAGCACCCGGGCGGACAGGGACTACAATGAGCAGTTCTTC
CASTRADRDYNEQFF
>-|TRBJ1-5|TRBV6-5|-
TGTGCCAGCAGACGGGGCGACGGGCAGCCCCAGCATTTT
CASRRGDGQPQHF
>-|TRBJ2-3|TRBV4-2|TRBD2
TGTGCCAGCAGCCAAGCCACTAGCGGCACAGATACGCAGTATTTT
CASSQATSGTDTQYF
>many|TRBJ1-6|TRBV6-1|-
TGTGCCAGCAGTGAAGAGGAAGGATTGGGGAATTCACCCCTCCACTTT
CASSEEEGLGNSPLHF
>once|TRBJ2-3|TRBV9|-
TGTGCCAGCAGCGCGCAACAGGGTACGCAGTATTTT
CASSAQQGTQYF
>once|TRBJ1-2|TRBV27|TRBD1
TGTGCCAGCAGTTTTGGGACAGGGACTTCTGGCTACACCTTC
CASSFGTGTSGYTF
>few|TRBJ1-3|TRBV5-4|-
TGTGCCAGCAGCTTTGACGGCGCCAGACGCTCTGGAAACACCATATATTTT
CASSFDGARRSGNTIYF
>-|TRBJ2-7|TRBV4-1|-
TGCGCCAGCAGCCAAGAGCGGGGGCAGGGGAGAATTTACGAGCAGTACTTC
CASSQERGQGRIYEQYF
>once|TRBJ1-2|TRBV30|-
TGTGCCTGCGCTCAGGGACTCCATATGAAGGGCTACACCTTC
CACAQGLHMKGYTF
>-|TRBJ1-2|TRBV11-3|-
TGTGCCAGCAGCTTAGAGGCAGGGATCTATGGCTACACCTTC
CASSLEAGIYGYTF
>-|TRBJ1-4|TRBV5-4|TRBD1
TGTGCCAGCAGCTTCGGTGGACAGGGGGCTGAAAAACTGTTTTTT
CASSFGGQGAEKLFF
>-|TRBJ1-1|TRBV12-3/TRBV12-4|-
TGTGCCAGCACCCTAGGTACCGAAGCTTTCTTT
CASTLGTEAFF